The clone carrying this TCR beta chain showed up just a few times. This sample is part of a study of blood T cell repertoires in COVID-19. On the study more broadly: Samples of COVID-19 (acute and convalescent) were obtained from the United States, Italy and Spain. T cells, B-cell-depleted T cells, or PBMCs provided the cDNA or gDNA that served as material.

In the study's own analysis: Reference gene primer amplification gave nucleated cell count estimates. Some clones are missing from TCRdb's copy, which holds only in-frame ones; the method was immunoSEQ multiplex PCR. That table gives V, J and clone size, and the DNA gave D and trimming. The table shows under 130,000 clones, with roughly 81% occurring only once. Germline assignment: CDR1 MDHEN and CDR2 SYDVKM. This CDR3 contains 16 residues. This TCR derives from a human donor in a cohort sampled during active COVID-19. The specimen was peripheral blood. The chain combines TRBV28 with TRBJ1-6, with a tentative D call TRBD1 (6 bases). The CDR3 sequence: CRGPLSGALTNSPLHF. The CDR3 DNA follows: TGTCGGGGGCCCCTAAGCGGGGCTCTTACGAATTCACCCCTCCACTTT.